This TCR beta chain was recovered during a study of cytomegalovirus exposure and HLA in healthy donors (dated by TCRdb to between 2016 and 2019). Some background on the complete study: According to an earlier analysis of a few hundred of the donors, 150 million to 200 million T cells yielded 100 million or so unique TCR beta sequences and 250 to 350 Gb of sequence data. Besides the first cohort of approximately 710 subjects, a separate validation cohort made up of about 120 different subjects was used. Rather than using new phenotypic data, the later analysis identified candidate immune exposures from TCR beta sequences and from how often those sequences occurred across donors. Donor age, sex, ethnicity and CMV serostatus were compiled together with the repertoire data. The study aimed to test whether signatures of past pathogen exposure could be identified by cataloging public T cell receptors. Class I and class II HLA loci were covered by the typing at four-digit resolution. In a later analysis, previously published TCR beta repertoires from hundreds of donors were re-analyzed and high-resolution HLA genotyping was added so that TCR occurrence patterns could be studied. A later genetic analysis took genome-wide SNP genotypes for about 55% of the 666 donors and used that subset as a discovery cohort. Of the 300 to 450 genotyped donors, 81% were placed in the genetic ancestry cluster associated with self-reported Caucasian donors. A handful of DR-DQ haplotypes were handled as single units for association and clustering because linkage in the cohort was strong. The number of typed donors differed by locus: 629-630 for A, B, C, DRB1 and DQB1; about 520 for DQA1; around 610 for DPA1; and roughly 490 for DPB1. To predict cytomegalovirus infection status, the study combined high-throughput TCR immunosequencing, statistical association of individual TCRs with disease status, and machine learning. An earlier analysis of approximately 500 of the donors applied high-throughput TCR beta sequencing to assess whether each TCR beta V gene segment acted as functional or pseudogenic. On average, around 200,000 unique TCR beta nucleotide sequences were sequenced per donor among 398 genotyped donors of the cohort, with roughly 18% of those sequences being non-productive. Approximately 300 gigabases of sequencing data and approximately 80 million unique TCR sequences were included in an early release covering under 650 HLA-typed donors. Using immunosequencing, the study profiled T cell repertoires from 500 to 800 subjects and related those repertoires to cytomegalovirus serostatus. All discovery cohort repertoires had been generated using a single sequencing platform. Points the paper makes about the study in general: Because HLA typing was missing for some donors at each locus, association tests included only the typed subset. Strong co-occurrence of HLA alleles, especially DR and DQ, made assigning TCR associations to individual alleles difficult. Immune exposure information for the cohort was limited to CMV serostatus. Some 15 rarely observed V segments, including chromosome 9 orphons, were excluded from the earlier analysis of about 500 of the donors because counts were too low. The 87-base-pair reads could not distinguish some IMGT-functional V segments, including TRBV6-2 and TRBV6-3, so those segments were excluded. Only TCR beta chains were sequenced in this cohort, and the absence of alpha or paired-chain data limited detectable features. A later analysis found that most CMV-associated TCR beta chains appeared HLA-restricted, with HLA associations seemingly driven largely by CMV exposure. In an earlier analysis of approximately 600 of the donors, most TCR beta V segments were observed in productive rearrangements about 90% or about 30% of the time, broadly matching IMGT annotations. Compared with the roughly 710-donor mean, donors in an Asian-associated ancestry cluster had fewer N-insertions in productive TCRs, according to a later genetic analysis. Most TCR sequences were seen in very few donors, while some public TCRs were found in many individuals. According to a later analysis, TCR association rates differed among HLA loci, with DRB1 alleles showing the most associated TCRs and HLA-C alleles showing the fewest. According to a later analysis, parvovirus B19, influenza, CMV and Epstein-Barr virus appeared linked to several top co-occurrence clusters. The study listed approximately 160 TCR beta chains as associated with cytomegalovirus. Linkage disequilibrium might explain the correlated functional status among segregating V segments, but an unknown experimental factor could not be ruled out. According to the authors, the approach could potentially be generalized to other disease states and immunological phenotypes. A later analysis found that HLA-associated TCR beta chains were more clonally expanded and had lower generation probabilities than equally common non-associated chains. In a later genetic analysis, a missense DCLRE1C variant was associated with V-gene and J-gene trimming of TCR beta chains, and the association was replicated in an independent cohort. The classifier was reported to diagnose cytomegalovirus status with high specificity and sensitivity in both the original cohort and the validation cohort. Three of the identified cytomegalovirus-associated TCR beta chains were confirmed in vitro to be specific for cytomegalovirus antigens. A further reported finding was that TCR beta sequences accurately predicted the HLA-A and HLA-B alleles for most subjects in the first cohort. A cluster of highly shared sequence variants was judged likely to be a technical artifact of the sequencing pipeline. At a false discovery rate of 0.05, a later analysis linked fewer than 20,000 TCR beta sequences to specific HLA alleles. Sequencing depth was assumed to be roughly uniform across donors in the presence/absence analyses, though that assumption may not hold.

The cohort consisted of some 670 healthy bone marrow donors. At the time of sampling, every cohort member was nominally healthy, though immune exposures that went unrecorded were likely present. The donor was CMV seronegative and belonged to the group of 352 seronegative cohort members. Each donor provided a peripheral blood sample, and peripheral blood mononuclear cells were used for TCR beta sequencing. Genomic DNA extraction from the blood cell samples was performed with the Qiagen DNeasy Blood Extraction Kit. The germline V gene yields KGHSH for CDR1 and LQKENI for CDR2. Relative to germline, V is 0 bases shorter and J is 5 bases shorter, with 6 bases between their ends. The CDR3, cysteine through phenylalanine, is 13 amino acids long. The sequence is cut down to CDR3 DNA, 39 bases in frame from base 1. To prepare the library, the immunoSEQ multiplex PCR assay was applied. For the multiplex PCR, a mixture combining 60 forward primers for TCR Vbeta segments and 13 reverse primers for TCR Jbeta segments was used. Amplification of the CDR3 region of rearranged TCR beta genes was performed with a multiplex PCR assay on genomic DNA. The Illumina HiSeq System was used to sequence the amplified TCR beta libraries as 87-base-pair reads. Per the authors' processing: In a later analysis, about 80 million unique TCR beta chains were counted across the roughly 610 repertoires, and roughly 10 million of these chains were shared by at least two donors. A nearest-neighbor algorithm error-corrected the raw reads and collapsed the reads into unique sequences, merging closely related sequences to remove PCR and sequencing errors. V, D and J gene segments were assigned by aligning CDR3 sequences to IMGT reference sequences. Each retained sequence needed at least a six-nucleotide match to both a V gene segment and a J gene segment. A rearrangement counted as productive if the CDR3 had no stop codons and remained in frame with V and J, and every other rearrangement counted as non-productive. CDR3 was defined according to IMGT convention as the region running from the second conserved V-encoded cysteine to the conserved J-encoded phenylalanine. Sequences without an unambiguous match to a single V gene segment were excluded from the earlier analysis of 450 to 650 of the donors. An earlier analysis of fewer than 750 of the donors called V segments functional above 56.7% productive rearrangements and segregating when the between-donor standard deviation exceeded 5%. A statistical classification framework was built for diagnosing cytomegalovirus status from the catalog of TCR beta chain sequences. In a later analysis, TCR nucleotide sequences were compared against IMGT/GENE-DB human TR gene sequences so that V and J genes could be assigned. A later analysis assigned CDR3 sequences and most-parsimonious VDJ recombination scenarios with the TCRdist pipeline. In a later analysis, each TCR beta chain was defined by its CDR3 amino acid sequence together with its V-gene family, and reads lacking a unique V-gene family were excluded. A later analysis removed 592 highly shared, low-generation-probability nucleotide sequences to deal with suspected cross-contamination and a sequencing artifact. In a later analysis, a clonal expansion index was calculated for each public chain from normalized within-repertoire ranks of inferred template counts. A later analysis computed generation probabilities with a VDJ recombination model fitted to out-of-frame rearrangements, and checked the results against IGoR. A later analysis scored TCR-TCR, TCR-HLA and TCR-CMV co-occurrence with hypergeometric tests, applying a repertoire-size bias correction to TCR pairs. False discovery rates were estimated in a later analysis by permuting HLA or CMV assignments 20 times. In a later analysis, co-occurring TCRs were grouped using DBSCAN, and TCRdist sequence similarity was added for clustering within HLA-allele-positive subsets. Co-occurrence clustering excluded repertoires with fewer than 30,000 or more than 120,000 public chains, plus five with anomalous nucleotide sharing. TCRdb carries this immuneACCESS record with in-frame sequences only. Its versions omit some clonotypes, under half of them owing to an unresolved V gene in the studies checked, with the rest unexplained. The DNA was the basis for D and trimming; V, J and clone size are from that table. The sample data list fewer than 250,000 clones, and around 80% of these were observed just once. The ten largest clones represent 0.95% to 1.4% of the sample.

In this sample, this clone turned up a few times. Its antigen remains unidentified. Base qualities are missing; no much larger clone stands one base away. The receptor comes from a woman in her thirties or forties in good health and CMV-seronegative. Input material: PBMCs. The chain links TRBV18 with TRBJ2-3; the D gene is unclear. The CDR3 corresponds to CASSPPGRDTQYF. The base sequence is TGTGCCAGCTCACCACCGGGCAGAGATACGCAGTATTTT.